The clone carrying this TCR beta chain showed up just a few times. Its antigen remains unidentified. The record originates from a study of Ad26.COV2.S vaccination and SARS-CoV-2 variants. Notes on the study in general: Vaccine recipients posted higher spike-specific TCR breadth than their placebo counterparts. It was found that vaccine and placebo recipients had similar non-spike TCR breadth. Breadth, reportedly substantial, characterized the spike-specific CD8+ and CD4+ T cell responses after vaccination. It is possible that the TCR breadth and depth analyses underestimated the total T cell responses.

Specified treatment: 15 to 20 received Ad26.COV2.S at low or high dose, single or two shots; about 5 received placebo; per-sample allocation not given. Collection of samples fell on day 63 after the first vaccine or placebo injection. Some clones are missing from TCRdb's copy, which holds only in-frame ones; the method was immunoSEQ multiplex PCR. The table has a few hundred thousand clones, 90% seen once. V dropped 0 bases and J dropped 3 bases, with 8 bases sitting between them. The CDR3 runs to 14 residues. The germline V gene has CDR1 LGHNA and CDR2 YNFKEQ. This sequence joins TRBV4-2 and TRBJ1-2, with D perhaps matching TRBD1 (5 bases). The receptor comes from a person between 18 and 65 years old who received the Ad26.COV2.S COVID-19 vaccine or a placebo. Sequencing used peripheral blood, obtained in a trial of Ad26.COV2.S vaccine versus placebo. The DNA of the CDR3 is TGTGCCAGCAGCCAAGACGGCAGGGACTATGGCTACACCTTC. Its protein is CASSQDGRDYGYTF.